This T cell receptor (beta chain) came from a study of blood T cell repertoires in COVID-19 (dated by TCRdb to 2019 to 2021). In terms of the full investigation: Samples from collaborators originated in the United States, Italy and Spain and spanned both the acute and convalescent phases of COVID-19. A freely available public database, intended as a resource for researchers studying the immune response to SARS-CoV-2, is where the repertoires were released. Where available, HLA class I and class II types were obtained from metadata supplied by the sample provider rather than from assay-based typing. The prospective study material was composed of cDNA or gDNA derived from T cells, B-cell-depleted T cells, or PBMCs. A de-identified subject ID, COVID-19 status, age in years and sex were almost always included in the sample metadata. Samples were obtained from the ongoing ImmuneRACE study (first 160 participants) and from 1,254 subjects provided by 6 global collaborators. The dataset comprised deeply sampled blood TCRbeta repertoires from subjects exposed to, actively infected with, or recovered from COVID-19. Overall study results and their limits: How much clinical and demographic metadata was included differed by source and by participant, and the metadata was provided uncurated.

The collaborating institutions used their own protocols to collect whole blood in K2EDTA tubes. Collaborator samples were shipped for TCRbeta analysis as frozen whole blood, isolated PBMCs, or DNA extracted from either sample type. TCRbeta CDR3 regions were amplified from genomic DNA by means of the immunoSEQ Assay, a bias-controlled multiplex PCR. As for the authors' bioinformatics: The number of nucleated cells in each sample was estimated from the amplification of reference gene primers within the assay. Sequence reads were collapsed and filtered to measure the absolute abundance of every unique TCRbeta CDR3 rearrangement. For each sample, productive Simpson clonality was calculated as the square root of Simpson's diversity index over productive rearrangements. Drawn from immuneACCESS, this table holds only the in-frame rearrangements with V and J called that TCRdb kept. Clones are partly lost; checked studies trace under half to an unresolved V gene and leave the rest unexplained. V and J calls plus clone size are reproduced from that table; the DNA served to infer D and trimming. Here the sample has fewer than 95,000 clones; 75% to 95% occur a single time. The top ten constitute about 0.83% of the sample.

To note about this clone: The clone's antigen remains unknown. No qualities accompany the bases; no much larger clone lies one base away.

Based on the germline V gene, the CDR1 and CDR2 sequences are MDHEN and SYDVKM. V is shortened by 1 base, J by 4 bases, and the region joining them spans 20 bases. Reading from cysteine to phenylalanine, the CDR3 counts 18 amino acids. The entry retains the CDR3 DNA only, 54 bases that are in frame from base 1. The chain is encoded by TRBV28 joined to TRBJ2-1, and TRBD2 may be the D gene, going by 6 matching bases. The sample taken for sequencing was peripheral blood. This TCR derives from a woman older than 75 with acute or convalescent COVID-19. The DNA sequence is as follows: TGTGCCAGCAGTTTATATGGTTTCTCGACTAGTTCTTACAATGAGCAGTTCTTC. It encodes CASSLYGFSTSSYNEQFF. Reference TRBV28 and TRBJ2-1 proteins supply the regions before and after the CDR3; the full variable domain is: DVKVTQSSRYLVKRTGEKVFLECVQDMDHENMFWYRQDPGLGLRLIYFSYDVKMKEKGDIPEGYSVSREKKERFSLILESASTNQTSMYLCASSLYGFSTSSYNEQFFGPGTRLTVL.